There are a few counts of the clone carrying this TCR beta chain. What it binds is not known. The entry originates in a study of radiotherapy plus CTLA-4 blockade in lung cancer. As for the study in general: Disease control was achieved by 31% of patients, and objective responses by 15% to 20%. Study-wide findings and caveats: The authors reported that early blood T cell clone dynamics, with interferon-beta, best predicted response. In blood, tumor-derived TCR clones expanded after radiotherapy plus ipilimumab.

Some clones are missing from TCRdb's copy, which holds only in-frame ones; the method was immunoSEQ multiplex PCR. The sample shows 100,000 or so clones, roughly 85% of them seen only once. The sequences come from peripheral blood, collected from a patient treated with radiotherapy plus ipilimumab. The sequence was collected from a human donor with non-small cell lung cancer that progressed on radiotherapy plus ipilimumab.

CDR3 nucleotides: TGTGCCAGCAGTTACTCTCAGGGGAGTGAAAAACTGTTTTTT. This codes for CASSYSQGSEKLFF. The chain couples TRBV6-6 to TRBJ1-4; D perhaps matches TRBD1 (6 bases). CDR1 and CDR2 from the germline V gene are MNHNY and SVGAGI (reference sequence). This CDR3 comprises 14 residues. Trimming took off 0 bases at V and 7 bases at J, with 9 bases between the two ends.